This T cell receptor (beta chain) is drawn from a study of Graves' ophthalmopathy and Graves' hyperthyroidism. The overall study: Peripheral blood sampling preceded any treatment and occurred at initial diagnosis. Regarding the study as a whole: Blood samples also showed most expanded thyroid clonotypes exceeding 0.001 frequency. The model's prediction of ophthalmopathy progression had approximately 71% sensitivity and 72% to 75% specificity.

CDR3 length equals 19 residues. Trimming cost V 2 bases and J 0 bases, with 23 bases left between them. Germline V lookup: CDR1 MNHEY, CDR2 SVGEGT. This clonotype came up many times. Its target is unknown. Investigators amplified TCR beta CDR3 regions from RNA transcripts. First-round RT-PCR employed HTBI primers, with a second-round multiplex PCR after it. TCRdb redid the calling of the multiplex PCR reads with MiXCR, one entry per CDR3 protein. The sample contains about 210,000 distinct CDR3 sequences, around 28% of which appear only once. This TCR was recovered from a man aged 45-60 years with Graves' ophthalmopathy. Input material: peripheral blood. V and J are TRBV6-2 or TRBV6-3 and TRBJ2-7, with D maybe TRBD1 (6 bases). The CDR3 DNA reads as TGTGCCAGCAGTTACCTCCCGACGTCCCCCAGGGGACGCTCCTACGAGCAGTACTTC. Protein: CASSYLPTSPRGRSYEQYF.